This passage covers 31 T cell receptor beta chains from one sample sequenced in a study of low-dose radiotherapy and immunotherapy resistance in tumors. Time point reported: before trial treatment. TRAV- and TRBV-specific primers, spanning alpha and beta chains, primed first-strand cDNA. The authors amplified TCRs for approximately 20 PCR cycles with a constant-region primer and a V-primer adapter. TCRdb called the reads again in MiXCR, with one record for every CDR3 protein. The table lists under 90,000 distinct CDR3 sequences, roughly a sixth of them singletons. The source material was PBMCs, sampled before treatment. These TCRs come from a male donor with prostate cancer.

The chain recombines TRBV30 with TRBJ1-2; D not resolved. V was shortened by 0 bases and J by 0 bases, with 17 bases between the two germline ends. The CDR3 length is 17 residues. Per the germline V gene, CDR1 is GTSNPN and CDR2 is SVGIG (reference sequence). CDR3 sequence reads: CAWSVLGSAISNYGYTF. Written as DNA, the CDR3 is TGTGCCTGGAGTGTACTAGGGTCAGCCATCTCTAACTATGGCTACACCTTC.

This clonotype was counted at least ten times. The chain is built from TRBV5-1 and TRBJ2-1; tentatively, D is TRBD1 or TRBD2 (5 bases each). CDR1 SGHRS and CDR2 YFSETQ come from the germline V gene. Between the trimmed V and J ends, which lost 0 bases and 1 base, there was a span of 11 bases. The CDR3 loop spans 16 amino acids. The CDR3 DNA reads TGCGCCAGCAGCTTGGGAGGGGTCGGGTCCTACAATGAGCAGTTCTTC. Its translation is CASSLGGVGSYNEQFF. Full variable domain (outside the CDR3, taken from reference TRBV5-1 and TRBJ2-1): KAGVTQTPRYLIKTRGQQVTLSCSPISGHRSVSWYQQTPGQGLQFLFEYFSETQRNKGNFPGRFSGRQFSNSRSEMNVSTLELGDSALYLCASSLGGVGSYNEQFFGPGTRLTVL.

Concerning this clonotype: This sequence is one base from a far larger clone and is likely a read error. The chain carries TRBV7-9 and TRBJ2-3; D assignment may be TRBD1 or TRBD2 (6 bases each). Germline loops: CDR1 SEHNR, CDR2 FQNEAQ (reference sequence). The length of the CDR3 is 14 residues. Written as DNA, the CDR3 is TGTGCCATCAGCCATCGTGGGGGGCGAAATACGCAGTATTTT. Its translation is CAISHRGGRNTQYF.

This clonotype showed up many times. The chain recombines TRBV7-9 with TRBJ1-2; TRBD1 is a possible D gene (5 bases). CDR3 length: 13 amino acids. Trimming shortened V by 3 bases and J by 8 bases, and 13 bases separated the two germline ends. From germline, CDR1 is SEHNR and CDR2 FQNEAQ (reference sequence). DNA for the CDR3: TGTGCCAGCAGCTTTTCCGGGGGGAACGGCTACACCTTC. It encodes CASSFSGGNGYTF.

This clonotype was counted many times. In DNA form, the CDR3 reads TGTGCCAGCAGCTTGTCGCAGGGAATCCCATACAATGAGCAGTTCTTC. Amino acids: CASSLSQGIPYNEQFF. The chain is built from TRBV5-6 and TRBJ2-1; D is possibly TRBD1 (5 bases). Looked up from germline, CDR1 is SGHDT and CDR2 is YYEEEE. This CDR3 spans 16 amino acids. The V end was cut by 1 base, the J end by 4 bases, with 15 bases between. Filled out from reference TRBV5-6 and TRBJ2-1, the complete variable domain reads DAGVTQSPTHLIKTRGQQVTLRCSPKSGHDTVSWYQQALGQGPQFIFQYYEEEERQRGNFPDRFSGHQFPNYSSELNVNALLLGDSALYLCASSLSQGIPYNEQFFGPGTRLTVL.

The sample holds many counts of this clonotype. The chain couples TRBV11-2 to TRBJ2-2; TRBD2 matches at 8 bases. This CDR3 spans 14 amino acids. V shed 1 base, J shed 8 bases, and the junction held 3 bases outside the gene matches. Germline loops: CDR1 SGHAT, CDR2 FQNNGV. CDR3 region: CASSLASGGGELFF. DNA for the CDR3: TGTGCCAGCAGCTTAGCCAGCGGGGGTGGGGAGCTGTTTTTT.

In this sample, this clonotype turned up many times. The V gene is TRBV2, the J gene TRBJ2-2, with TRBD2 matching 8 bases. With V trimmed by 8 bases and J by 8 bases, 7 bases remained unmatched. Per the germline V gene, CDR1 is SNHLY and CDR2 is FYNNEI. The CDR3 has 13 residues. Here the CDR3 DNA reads TGTGCCAGCGCTAGCGGGCCGCGGGGGGAGCTGTTTTTT. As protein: CASASGPRGELFF.

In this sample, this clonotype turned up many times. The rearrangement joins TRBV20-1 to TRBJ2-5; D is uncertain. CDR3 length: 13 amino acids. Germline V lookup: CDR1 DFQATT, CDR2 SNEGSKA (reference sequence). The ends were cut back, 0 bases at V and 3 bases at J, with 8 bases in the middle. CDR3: CSARDTMEETQYF. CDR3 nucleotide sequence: TGCAGTGCTAGAGATACGATGGAAGAGACCCAGTACTTC.

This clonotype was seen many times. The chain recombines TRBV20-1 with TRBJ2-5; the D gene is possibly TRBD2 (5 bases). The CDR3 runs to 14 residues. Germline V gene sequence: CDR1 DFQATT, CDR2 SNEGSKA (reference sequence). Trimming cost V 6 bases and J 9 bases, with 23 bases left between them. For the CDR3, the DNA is TGCAGTGCAAGGTTGGACCCCGGCGTGAGGGCCCAGTACTTC. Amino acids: CSARLDPGVRAQYF.

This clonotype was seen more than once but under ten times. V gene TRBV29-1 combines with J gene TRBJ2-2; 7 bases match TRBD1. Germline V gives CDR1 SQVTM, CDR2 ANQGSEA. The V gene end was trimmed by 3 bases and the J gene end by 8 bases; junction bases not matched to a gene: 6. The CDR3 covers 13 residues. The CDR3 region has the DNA TGCAGCGTTGATCCAGGGGGTACTGGGGAGCTGTTTTTT. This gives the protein CSVDPGGTGELFF.

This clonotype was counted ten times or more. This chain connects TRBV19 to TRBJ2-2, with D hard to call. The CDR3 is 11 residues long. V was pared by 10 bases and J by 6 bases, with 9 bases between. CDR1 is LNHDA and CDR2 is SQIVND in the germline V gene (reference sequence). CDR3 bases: TGTGCCACCCTATACGCCGGGGAGCTGTTTTTT. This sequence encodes CATLYAGELFF. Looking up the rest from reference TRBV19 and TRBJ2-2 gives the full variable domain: DGGITQSPKYLFRKEGQNVTLSCEQNLNHDAMYWYRQDPGQGLRLIYYSQIVNDFQKGDIAEGYSVSREKKESFPLTVTSAQKNPTAFYLCATLYAGELFFGEGSRLTVL.

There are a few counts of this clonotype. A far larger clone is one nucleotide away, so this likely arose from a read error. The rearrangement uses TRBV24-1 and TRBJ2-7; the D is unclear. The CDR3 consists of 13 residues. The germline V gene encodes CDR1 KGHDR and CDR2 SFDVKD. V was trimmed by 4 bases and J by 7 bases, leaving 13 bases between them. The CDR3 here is CATSEGNPQEQYF. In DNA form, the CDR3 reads TGTGCCACCAGTGAGGGCAATCCTCAGGAGCAGTACTTC.

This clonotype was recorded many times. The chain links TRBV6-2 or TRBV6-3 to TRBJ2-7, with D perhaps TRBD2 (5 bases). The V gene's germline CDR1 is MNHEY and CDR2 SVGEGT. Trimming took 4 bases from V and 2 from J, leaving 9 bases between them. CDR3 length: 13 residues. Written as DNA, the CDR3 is TGTGCCAGCAGTTGGGAGCGAGCCTACGAGCAGTACTTC. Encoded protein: CASSWERAYEQYF.

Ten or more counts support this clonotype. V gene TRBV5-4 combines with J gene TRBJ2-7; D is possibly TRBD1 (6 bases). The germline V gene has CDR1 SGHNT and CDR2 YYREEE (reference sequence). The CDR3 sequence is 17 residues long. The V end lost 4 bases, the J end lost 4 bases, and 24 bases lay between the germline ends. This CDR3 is CASSPTGRGGPAYEQYF. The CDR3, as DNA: TGTGCCAGCAGCCCGACCGGCAGGGGCGGTCCGGCTTACGAGCAGTACTTC.

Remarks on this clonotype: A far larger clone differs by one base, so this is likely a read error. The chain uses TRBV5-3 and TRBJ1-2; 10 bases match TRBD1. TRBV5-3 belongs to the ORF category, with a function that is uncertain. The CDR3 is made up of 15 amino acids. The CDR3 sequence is CASSLVGRDRGGYTF. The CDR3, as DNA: TGTGCCAGCAGCTTGGTCGGCAGGGACAGGGGTGGCTACACCTTC.

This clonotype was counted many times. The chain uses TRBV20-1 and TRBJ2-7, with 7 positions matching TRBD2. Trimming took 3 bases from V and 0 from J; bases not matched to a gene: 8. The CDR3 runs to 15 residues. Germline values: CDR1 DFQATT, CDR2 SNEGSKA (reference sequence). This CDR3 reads CSASGGWGSSYEQYF. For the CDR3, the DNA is TGCAGTGCTAGCGGGGGGTGGGGAAGCTCCTACGAGCAGTACTTC.

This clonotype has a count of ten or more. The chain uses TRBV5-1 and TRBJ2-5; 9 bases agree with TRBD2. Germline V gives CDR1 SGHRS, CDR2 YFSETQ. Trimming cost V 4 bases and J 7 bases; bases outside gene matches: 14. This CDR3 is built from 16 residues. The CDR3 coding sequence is TGCGCCAGCAGCCTCGGGACTAGCCCACGGGTGGGGACCCAGTACTTC. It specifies CASSLGTSPRVGTQYF.

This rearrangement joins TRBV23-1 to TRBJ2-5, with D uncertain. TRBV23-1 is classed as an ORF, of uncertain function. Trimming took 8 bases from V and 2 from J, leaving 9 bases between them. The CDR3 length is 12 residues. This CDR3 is CASGHPQETQYF. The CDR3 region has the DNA TGCGCCAGCGGCCACCCTCAAGAGACCCAGTACTTC.

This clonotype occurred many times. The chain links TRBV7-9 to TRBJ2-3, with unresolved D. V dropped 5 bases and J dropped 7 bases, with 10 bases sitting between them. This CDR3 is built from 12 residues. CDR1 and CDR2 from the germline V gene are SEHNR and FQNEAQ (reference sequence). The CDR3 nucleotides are TGTGCCAGCAGCCCCCTTATCAATACGCAGTATTTT. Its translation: CASSPLINTQYF.

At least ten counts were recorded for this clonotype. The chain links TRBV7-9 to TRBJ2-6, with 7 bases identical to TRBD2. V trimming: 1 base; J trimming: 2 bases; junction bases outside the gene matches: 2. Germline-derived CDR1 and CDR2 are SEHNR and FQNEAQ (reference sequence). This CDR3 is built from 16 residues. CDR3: CASSLGGGAGANVLTF. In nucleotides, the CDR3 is TGTGCCAGCAGCTTAGGCGGGGGTGCTGGGGCCAACGTCCTGACTTTC.

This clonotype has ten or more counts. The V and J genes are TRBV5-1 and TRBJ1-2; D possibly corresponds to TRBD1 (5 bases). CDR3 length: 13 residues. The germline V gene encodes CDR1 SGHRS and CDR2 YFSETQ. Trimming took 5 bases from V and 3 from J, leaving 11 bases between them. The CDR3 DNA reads TGCGCCAGCAGTCGGGGCGCGGACTATGGCTACACCTTC. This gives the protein CASSRGADYGYTF.

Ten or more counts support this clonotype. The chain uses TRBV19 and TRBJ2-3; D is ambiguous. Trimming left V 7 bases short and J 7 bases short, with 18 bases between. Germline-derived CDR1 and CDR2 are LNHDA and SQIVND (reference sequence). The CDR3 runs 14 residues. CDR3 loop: CASNPMDSRHTQYF. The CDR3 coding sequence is TGTGCCAGTAACCCGATGGATTCCAGGCATACGCAGTATTTT.

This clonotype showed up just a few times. The CDR3 region is CASSLLGEPGNTIYF. The CDR3 bases are TGTGCCAGCAGTTTACTCGGAGAACCGGGAAACACCATATATTTT. The chain has TRBV27 and TRBJ1-3; no clear D gene. Trimming shortened V by 2 bases and J by 4 bases, and 12 bases separated the two germline ends. This CDR3 comprises 15 residues. CDR1 and CDR2 (germline): MNHEY, SMNVEV (reference sequence).

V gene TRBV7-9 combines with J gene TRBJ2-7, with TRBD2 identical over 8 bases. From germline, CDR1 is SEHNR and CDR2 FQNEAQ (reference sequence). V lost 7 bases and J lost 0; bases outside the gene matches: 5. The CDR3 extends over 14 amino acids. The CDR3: CASIRAGASYEQYF. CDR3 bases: TGTGCCAGCATCCGAGCGGGGGCCTCCTACGAGCAGTACTTC. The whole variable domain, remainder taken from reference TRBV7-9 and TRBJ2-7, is DTGVSQNPRHKITKRGQNVTFRCDPISEHNRLYWYRQTLGQGPEFLTYFQNEAQLEKSRLLSDRFSAERPKGSFSTLEIQRTEQGDSAMYLCASIRAGASYEQYFGPGTRLTVT.

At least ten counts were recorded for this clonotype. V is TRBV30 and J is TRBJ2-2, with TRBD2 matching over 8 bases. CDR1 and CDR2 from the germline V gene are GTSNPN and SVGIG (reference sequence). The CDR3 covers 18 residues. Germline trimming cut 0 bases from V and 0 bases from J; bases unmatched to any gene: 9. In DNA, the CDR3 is TGTGCCTGGAGTGTACCGGGGGCGGGGGGTCCGAACACCGGGGAGCTGTTTTTT. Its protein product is CAWSVPGAGGPNTGELFF.

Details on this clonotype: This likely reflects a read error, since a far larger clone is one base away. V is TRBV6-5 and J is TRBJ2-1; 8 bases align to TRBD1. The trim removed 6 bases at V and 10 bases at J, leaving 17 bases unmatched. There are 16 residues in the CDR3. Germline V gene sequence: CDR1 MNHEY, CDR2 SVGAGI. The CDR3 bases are TGTGCCAGCAGCCGTCGTCCTCAGGGGGCGCCAGGAGAGCAGTTCTTC. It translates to CASSRRPQGAPGEQFF.

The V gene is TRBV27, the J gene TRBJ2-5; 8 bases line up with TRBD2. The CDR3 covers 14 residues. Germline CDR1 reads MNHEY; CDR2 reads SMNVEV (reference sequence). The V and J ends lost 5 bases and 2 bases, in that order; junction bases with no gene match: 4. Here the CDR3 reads CASSNSGTQETQYF. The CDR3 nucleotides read TGTGCCAGCAGTAATAGCGGGACTCAAGAGACCCAGTACTTC.

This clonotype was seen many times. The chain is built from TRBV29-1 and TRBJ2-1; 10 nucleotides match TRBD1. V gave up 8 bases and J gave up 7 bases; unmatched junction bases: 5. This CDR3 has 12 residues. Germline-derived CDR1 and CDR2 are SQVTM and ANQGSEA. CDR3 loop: CSTGQGSNEQFF. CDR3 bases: TGCAGCACGGGACAGGGGTCTAATGAGCAGTTCTTC.

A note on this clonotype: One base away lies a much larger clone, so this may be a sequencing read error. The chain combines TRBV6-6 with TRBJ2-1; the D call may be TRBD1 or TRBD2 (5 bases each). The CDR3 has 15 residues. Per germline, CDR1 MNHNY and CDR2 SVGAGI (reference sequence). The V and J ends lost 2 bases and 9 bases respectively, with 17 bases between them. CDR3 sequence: CASSYSLWDDAEQFF. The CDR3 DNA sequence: TGTGCCAGCAGTTACAGTTTATGGGACGACGCTGAGCAGTTCTTC.

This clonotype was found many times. As DNA, the CDR3 is TGTGCCAGCAGCTTCGACGGTTATAATTCACCCCTCCACTTT. Protein: CASSFDGYNSPLHF. This chain connects TRBV7-2 to TRBJ1-6; no firm D call. This CDR3 has 14 amino acids. Per the germline V gene, CDR1 is SGHTA and CDR2 is FQGNSA. Trimming took off 3 bases at V and 4 bases at J, with 7 bases between the two ends.

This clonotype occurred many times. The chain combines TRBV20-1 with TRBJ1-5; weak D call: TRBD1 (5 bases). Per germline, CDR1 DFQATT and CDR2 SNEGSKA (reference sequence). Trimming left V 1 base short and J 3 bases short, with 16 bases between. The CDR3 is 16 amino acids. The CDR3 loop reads CSARAQDIQLNQPQHF. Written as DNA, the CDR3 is TGCAGTGCTAGAGCCCAGGACATTCAGCTCAATCAGCCCCAGCATTTT.